Sequencing of this TCR beta chain was carried out in a study of blood T cell repertoires in COVID-19. On the study more broadly: The United States, Italy and Spain supplied acute and convalescent COVID-19 samples. PBMCs, B-cell-depleted T cells, or T cells provided the cDNA or gDNA that made up the material.

Germline V CDR1 and CDR2: MGHRA, YSYEKL. V lost 2 bases and J 1 base, leaving 14 bases between the germline ends. The CDR3 is 16 amino acids. Authors' methods: The assay estimated nucleated cells by amplifying reference gene primers. The assay was immunoSEQ multiplex PCR, and TCRdb's table has in-frame clones only and misses some. Clonal size and the V and J genes are those of that table, whereas D and trimming came from the DNA. Among some 21,000 clones, about 86% were seen once, and the ten largest hold 15% to 20%. The sample consisted of peripheral blood. V usage is TRBV4-1 and J usage is TRBJ2-5; D is possibly TRBD1 (7 bases). This TCR was sampled from a human donor with acute or convalescent COVID-19. The donor label of this sample is uncertain. CDR3 loop: CASSQRAEGAQETQYF. DNA for the CDR3: TGCGCCAGCAGCCAAAGAGCGGAGGGGGCCCAAGAGACCCAGTACTTC.